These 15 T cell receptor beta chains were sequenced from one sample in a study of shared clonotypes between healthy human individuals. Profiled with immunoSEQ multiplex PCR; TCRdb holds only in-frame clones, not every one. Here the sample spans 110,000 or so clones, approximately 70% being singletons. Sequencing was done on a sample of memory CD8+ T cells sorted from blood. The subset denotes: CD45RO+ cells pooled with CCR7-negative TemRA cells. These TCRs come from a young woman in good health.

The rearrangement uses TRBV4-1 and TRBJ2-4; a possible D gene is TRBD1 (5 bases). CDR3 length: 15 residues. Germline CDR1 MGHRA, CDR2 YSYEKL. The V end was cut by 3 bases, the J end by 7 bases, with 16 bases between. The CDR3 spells CASSQLEQGANIQYF. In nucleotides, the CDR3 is TGCGCCAGCAGCCAGCTGGAGCAGGGTGCGAACATTCAGTACTTC.

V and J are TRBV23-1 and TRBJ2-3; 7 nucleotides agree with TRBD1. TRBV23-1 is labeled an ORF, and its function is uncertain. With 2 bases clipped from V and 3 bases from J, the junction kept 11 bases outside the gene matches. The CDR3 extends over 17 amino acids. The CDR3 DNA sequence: TGCGCCAGCAGTCAAGCAATCTACAGGGGCCGGACAGATACGCAGTATTTT. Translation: CASSQAIYRGRTDTQYF.

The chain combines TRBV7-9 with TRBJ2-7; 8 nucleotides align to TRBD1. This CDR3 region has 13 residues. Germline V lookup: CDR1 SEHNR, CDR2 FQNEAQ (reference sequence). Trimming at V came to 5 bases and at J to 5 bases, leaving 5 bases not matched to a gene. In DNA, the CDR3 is TGTGCCAGCAGCCCTCGGACAGGGCACGAGCAGTACTTC. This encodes CASSPRTGHEQYF.

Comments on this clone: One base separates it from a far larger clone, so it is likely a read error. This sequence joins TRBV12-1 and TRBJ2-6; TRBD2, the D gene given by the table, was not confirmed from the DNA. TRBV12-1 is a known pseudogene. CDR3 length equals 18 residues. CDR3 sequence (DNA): TGTGCCAGCAGCCAAAACAGTCACGGGGAATCTGGGGCCAACGTCCTGACTTTC. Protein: CASSQNSHGESGANVLTF.

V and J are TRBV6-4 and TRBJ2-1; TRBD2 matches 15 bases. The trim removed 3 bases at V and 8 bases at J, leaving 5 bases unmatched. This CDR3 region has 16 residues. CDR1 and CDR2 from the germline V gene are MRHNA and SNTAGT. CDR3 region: CASSEGLAGGPDEQFF. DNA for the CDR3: TGTGCCAGCAGTGAAGGACTAGCGGGAGGGCCTGATGAGCAGTTCTTC.

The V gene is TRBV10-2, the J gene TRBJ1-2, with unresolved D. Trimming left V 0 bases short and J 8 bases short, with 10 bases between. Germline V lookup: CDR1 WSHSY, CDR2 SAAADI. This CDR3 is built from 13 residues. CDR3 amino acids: CASSESGSQGYTF. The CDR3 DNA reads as TGCGCCAGCAGTGAGTCAGGCAGCCAGGGCTACACCTTC.

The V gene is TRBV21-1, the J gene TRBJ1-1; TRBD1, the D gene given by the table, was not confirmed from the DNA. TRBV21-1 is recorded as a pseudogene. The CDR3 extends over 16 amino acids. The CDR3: CASSKERKVGGTEAFF. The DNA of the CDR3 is TGTGCCAGCAGCAAAGAGAGGAAGGTAGGGGGCACTGAAGCTTTCTTT.

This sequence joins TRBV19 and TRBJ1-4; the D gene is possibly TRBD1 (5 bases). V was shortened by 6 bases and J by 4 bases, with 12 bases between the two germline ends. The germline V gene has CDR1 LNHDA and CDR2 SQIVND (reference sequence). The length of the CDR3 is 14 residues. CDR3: CASRTGTYNEKLFF. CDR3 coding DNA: TGTGCCAGTAGGACCGGGACCTATAATGAAAAACTGTTTTTT.

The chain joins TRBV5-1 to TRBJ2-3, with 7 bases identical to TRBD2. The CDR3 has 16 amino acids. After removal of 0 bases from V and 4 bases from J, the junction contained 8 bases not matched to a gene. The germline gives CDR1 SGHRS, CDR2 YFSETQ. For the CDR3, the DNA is TGCGCCAGCAGCTTGGGTGGCGGGAGAGGTGCAGATACGCAGTATTTT. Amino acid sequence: CASSLGGGRGADTQYF.

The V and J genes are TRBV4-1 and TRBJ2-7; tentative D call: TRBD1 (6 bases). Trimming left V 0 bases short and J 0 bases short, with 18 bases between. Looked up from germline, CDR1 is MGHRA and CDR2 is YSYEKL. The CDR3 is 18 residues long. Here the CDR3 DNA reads TGCGCCAGCAGCCAAGAGTTCGATTGGGGACACAACTCCTACGAGCAGTACTTC. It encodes CASSQEFDWGHNSYEQYF.

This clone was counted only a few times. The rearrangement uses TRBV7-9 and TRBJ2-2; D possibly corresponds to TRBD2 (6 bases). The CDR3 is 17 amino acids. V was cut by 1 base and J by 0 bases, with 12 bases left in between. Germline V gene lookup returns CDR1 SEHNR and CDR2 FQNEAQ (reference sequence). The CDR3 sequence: CASSLDGTPSNTGELFF. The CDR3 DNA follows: TGTGCCAGCAGCTTAGACGGGACTCCCTCGAACACCGGGGAGCTGTTTTTT.

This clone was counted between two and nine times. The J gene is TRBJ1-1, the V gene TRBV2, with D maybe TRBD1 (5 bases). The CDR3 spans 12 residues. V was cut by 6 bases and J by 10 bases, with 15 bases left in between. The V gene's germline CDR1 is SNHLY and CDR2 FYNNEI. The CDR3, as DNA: TGTGCCAGCAGGGGGACGGATTCGGGAGCTTTCTTT. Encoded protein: CASRGTDSGAFF.

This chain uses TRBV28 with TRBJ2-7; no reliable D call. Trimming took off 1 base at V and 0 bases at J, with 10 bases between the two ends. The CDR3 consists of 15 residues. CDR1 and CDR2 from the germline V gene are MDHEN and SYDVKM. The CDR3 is CASSLYRGNSYEQYF. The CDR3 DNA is TGTGCCAGCAGTTTATATCGTGGAAACTCCTACGAGCAGTACTTC.

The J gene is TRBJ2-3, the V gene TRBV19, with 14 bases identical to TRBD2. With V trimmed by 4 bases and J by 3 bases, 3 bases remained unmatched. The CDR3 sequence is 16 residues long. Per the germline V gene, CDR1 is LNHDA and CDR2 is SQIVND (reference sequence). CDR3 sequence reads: CASSSWTSGRTDTQYF. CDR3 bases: TGTGCCAGTAGTAGCTGGACTAGCGGGAGGACAGATACGCAGTATTTT.

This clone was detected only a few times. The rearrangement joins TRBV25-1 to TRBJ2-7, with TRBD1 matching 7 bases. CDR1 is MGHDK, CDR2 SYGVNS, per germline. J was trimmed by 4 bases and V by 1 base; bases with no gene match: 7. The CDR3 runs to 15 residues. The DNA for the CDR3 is TGTGCCAGCAGTGAATTGGGAGACAGGGAGTACGAGCAGTACTTC. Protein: CASSELGDREYEQYF.